This T cell receptor (beta chain) was identified during a study of CD8 T cells in Susac syndrome. General observations from the study: Clonal expansion of Susac CD8+ cells peaked in TEMRA cells, and it also peaked in active patients.

Regarding this clonotype: Its antigen is as yet unknown.

With random hexamers, reverse transcription was performed on about 0.45 to 1 ug of RNA. TCRdb re-derived calls from the immunoSEQ multiplex PCR reads in MiXCR, one entry per CDR3 protein. The sample has roughly 100,000 distinct CDR3 sequences, approximately 94% seen once. The CDR3 runs to 14 residues. Germline V gives CDR1 SGHVS, CDR2 FQNEAQ. The J segment lost 2 bases and the V segment lost 3 bases, leaving 0 bases of the junction unmatched. This TCR derives from a human donor with Susac syndrome. The material sequenced was CD8+ T cells from PBMCs. The chain couples TRBV7-8 to TRBJ1-4; 7 nucleotides agree with TRBD1. This CDR3 reads CASSLGQTNEKLFF. CDR3 sequence (DNA): TGTGCCAGCAGCTTGGGACAGACTAATGAAAAACTGTTTTTT.